The sequence of this T cell receptor beta chain was determined in a study of T cells in Graves' hyperthyroidism and ophthalmopathy. Details on this clonotype: One end of the junction fails to match germline, which may point to a read error.

The CDR3 totals 14 residues. Germline V gene lookup returns CDR1 SGHDN and CDR2 FVKESK. TCR beta CDR3 regions were amplified from RNA transcripts. TCR CDR3 underwent first-round RT-PCR with the HTBI primer set. TCRdb reanalysed the multiplex PCR reads using MiXCR and keeps one entry per CDR3 protein. The repertoire holds 300,000 to 400,000 distinct CDR3 sequences, with about a fifth as singletons. This sequence joins TRBV14 and TRBJ2-7, with a possible D match to TRBD2 (6 bases). The receptor was derived from a man in his late teens or twenties with Graves' ophthalmopathy. The sequencing sample was made of blood. The CDR3 DNA sequence: TGTGCCAGCAGCTTAGGAGGGTCTATGTACGGGCAGTACTTC. Protein: CASSLGGSMYGQYF.